This T cell receptor (beta chain) came from a study of cytomegalovirus exposure and HLA in healthy donors. The CDR3 runs 13 residues. V shed 3 bases, J shed 7 bases, and the junction held 4 bases outside the gene matches. Germline lookup yields CDR1 GTSNPN and CDR2 SVGIG (reference sequence). PCR primers comprised 60 Vbeta and 13 Jbeta primers. Repertoires were generated with immunoSEQ multiplex PCR, while TCRdb's copy carries only in-frame clones and drops some. The sample records approximately 120,000 clones, approximately 85% being singletons. The chain couples TRBV30 to TRBJ1-1; TRBD1 matches 11 bases. The source of this sequence is a woman younger than 45 in good health and CMV-seropositive. The material sequenced was PBMCs. The CDR3, as DNA: TGTGCCTGGAGCGGACAGGGGGCCGGTGAAGCTTTCTTT. Protein sequence: CAWSGQGAGEAFF. The complete variable domain, with remaining parts taken from reference TRBV30 and TRBJ1-1, reads SQTIHQWPATLVQPVGSPLSLECTVEGTSNPNLYWYRQAAGRGLQLLFYSVGIGQISSEVPQNLSASRPQDRQFILSSKKLLLSDSGFYLCAWSGQGAGEAFFGQGTRLTVV.